Included here is one T cell receptor beta chain sequence, with context. The sample belongs to a study of OX40 agonist ivuxolimab in advanced cancers. TCRdb keeps only in-frame clones here, not all; method: immunoSEQ multiplex PCR. The data hold roughly 37,000 clones, with around three quarters observed a single time. The CDR3 covers 15 residues. V dropped 4 bases and J dropped 9 bases, with 19 bases sitting between them. Per germline, CDR1 WNHNN and CDR2 SYGVQD (reference sequence). The chain uses TRBV10-1 and TRBJ2-1, with no clear D. The sequence was collected from an adult with an advanced solid tumor such as melanoma, head and neck, liver or kidney cancer. This material consisted of CD4+ or CD8+ T cells sorted from blood, taken in a trial of the OX40 agonist ivuxolimab. In DNA, the CDR3 is TGCGCCAGCAGTGGGACGGGTATGGGGTACTCTGAGCAGTTCTTC. This translates into CASSGTGMGYSEQFF.